The clone carrying this TCR beta chain has only a few counts. Its specificity is not known. The data originate from a study of T cell repertoires in cytomegalovirus infection. Turning to the study itself: In the study, CMV epitopes included recently identified HLA-C-restricted and well-studied HLA-B-restricted ones. CMV infection and matching HLA type were both indicated by public TCR beta signatures.

Per the germline V gene, CDR1 is MNHEY and CDR2 is SVGAGI. The CDR3 is 13 residues long. Trimming pared 2 bases from V and 1 base from J, leaving 5 bases between. MiXCR, applied by TCRdb to the reads, yields one record per CDR3 protein. The repertoire has roughly 150,000 distinct CDR3 sequences, 32% of them found once; the top ten carry roughly 51%. The V and J genes are TRBV6-5 and TRBJ1-1; no definite D call. The sequencing here drew on CD8+ T cells from cultured PBMCs, taken from culture after CMV antigen stimulation. This clonotype was obtained from a human donor in good health (CMV status not recorded). Some clones in this sample may be carry-over from other donors' samples. CDR3 DNA sequence: TGTGCCAGCAGTTACGAGGGGAACACTGAAGCTTTCTTT. Protein sequence: CASSYEGNTEAFF.